These T cell receptor beta chains were read from a single sample in a study of T cells in tumors after PD-1 blockade. This table comes from immunoSEQ multiplex PCR, and its TCRdb copy is limited to in-frame clones, with some not included. Here the sample spans around 50,000 clones, 79% being singletons. The material sequenced was PBMCs, taken before anti-PD-1 treatment. Source of these receptors: a human donor with basal cell carcinoma. Both conserved end residues are part of each CDR3. A D gene is named only where the DNA matches it firmly. Size is omitted from some rows. Given values are once, few, many or a class for expanded clones.

V: TRBV5-6
length: 17
J: TRBJ1-4
D: -
size: -
DNA: TGTGCCAGCAGCCCCTCGCCGGGGCAGGGGAAGGGAGAAAAACTGTTTTTT
CDR3: CASSPSPGQGKGEKLFF

V: TRBV18
length: 15
J: TRBJ2-4
D: -
size: -
DNA: TGTGCCAGCTCACCTGGGTCCCAGGCCCAAAACATTCAGTACTTC
CDR3: CASSPGSQAQNIQYF

V: TRBV6-5
length: 14
J: TRBJ2-3
D: -
size: -
DNA: TGTGCCAGCAGACAAGAGCGGAGCACAGATACGCAGTATTTT
CDR3: CASRQERSTDTQYF

V: TRBV7-9
length: 16
J: TRBJ2-5
D: TRBD2
size: -
DNA: TGTGCCAGCAGCTTAGCGGGTAGCGGCGGGGGGGAGACCCAGTACTTC
CDR3: CASSLAGSGGGETQYF

V: TRBV10-3
length: 14
J: TRBJ1-2
D: TRBD1
size: -
DNA: TGTGCCATCGGTGACAGGGGAAGGAGCTATGGCTACACCTTC
CDR3: CAIGDRGRSYGYTF

V: TRBV7-3
length: 13
J: TRBJ2-3
D: -
size: -
DNA: TGTGCCAGCAGCTTAGGGCCATCCCATACGCAGTATTTT
CDR3: CASSLGPSHTQYF

V: TRBV11-3
length: 13
J: TRBJ1-1
D: TRBD1
size: few
DNA: TGTGCCAGCAGCTGGGACAGTGCGACTGAAGCTTTCTTT
CDR3: CASSWDSATEAFF

V: TRBV6-5
length: 15
J: TRBJ2-6
D: TRBD2
size: -
DNA: TGTGCCAGCTCTAGCGGAAACTCTGGGGCCAACGTCCTGACTTTC
CDR3: CASSSGNSGANVLTF

V: TRBV6-5
length: 13
J: TRBJ1-4
D: -
size: -
DNA: TGTGCCAGCAGGAAGACGATTGGTGAAAAACTGTTTTTT
CDR3: CASRKTIGEKLFF

V: TRBV19
length: 13
J: TRBJ1-1
D: -
size: few
DNA: TGTGCCAGCGAACCGGGGGGTGGGACTGAAGCTTTCTTT
CDR3: CASEPGGGTEAFF

V: TRBV9
length: 14
J: TRBJ1-6
D: -
size: -
DNA: TGTGCCAGCAGCGTAGAACCCCGGGATTCACCCCTCCACTTT
CDR3: CASSVEPRDSPLHF

V: TRBV7-8
length: 16
J: TRBJ2-5
D: -
size: -
DNA: TGTGCCAGCAGCTTAGGCCGTACTAGATTAGGGGAGACCCAGTACTTC
CDR3: CASSLGRTRLGETQYF

V: TRBV24-1
length: 16
J: TRBJ2-2
D: TRBD1
size: once
DNA: TGTGCCACCAGTGATCCGGGACAGGGGAACACCGGGGAGCTGTTTTTT
CDR3: CATSDPGQGNTGELFF

V: TRBV29-1
length: 12
J: TRBJ2-7
D: -
size: -
DNA: TGCAGCGTTGACAGAGGCCCCTACGAGCAGTACTTC
CDR3: CSVDRGPYEQYF

V: TRBV28
length: 15
J: TRBJ1-2
D: TRBD1
size: -
DNA: TGTGCCAGCAGTACTTCACAGGGGAGGGCGGGGGGCTACACCTTC
CDR3: CASSTSQGRAGGYTF

V: TRBV7-2
length: 17
J: TRBJ2-3
D: TRBD2
size: -
DNA: TGTGCCAGCAGCTACTACCCTGGGGGAGCGGGAGTAGATACGCAGTATTTT
CDR3: CASSYYPGGAGVDTQYF